Below are 4 T cell receptor beta chains sequenced from a single sample in a study of graft-versus-host responses after intestinal transplantation. The authors processed graft tissue to release intraepithelial and lamina propria lymphocytes. Clones were sequenced by immunoSEQ multiplex PCR, and TCRdb holds only the in-frame ones, with some missing. The repertoire has almost 30,000 clones, 60% to 85% of them found once; the top ten carry 3%. This sample comprised ileum tissue, obtained 98 days after intestinal transplantation. These receptors all stem from a human patient who received an intestinal transplant, so some T cells may come from the graft donor.

The gene calls are TRBV7-9 and TRBJ2-2; no definite D call. V lost 7 bases and J 2 bases, leaving 8 bases between the germline ends. The CDR3 is made up of 13 amino acids. Germline-derived CDR1 and CDR2 are SEHNR and FQNEAQ (reference sequence). The CDR3 here is CASTGHNTGELFF. The CDR3 coding sequence is TGTGCCAGCACCGGTCACAACACCGGGGAGCTGTTTTTT.

This sequence joins TRBV27 and TRBJ2-2, with 10 bases that match TRBD2. V dropped 5 bases and J dropped 7; count of bases not matched to a gene: 7. The CDR3 has 15 residues. The V gene's germline CDR1 is MNHEY and CDR2 SMNVEV (reference sequence). The chain's CDR3 is CASSVQRGGGGELFF. CDR3 nucleotides: TGTGCCAGCAGTGTACAGCGGGGGGGCGGCGGGGAGCTGTTTTTT.

The count of this clone is one. The chain uses TRBV20-1 and TRBJ2-1; maybe TRBD1 (5 bases). The germline gives CDR1 DFQATT, CDR2 SNEGSKA (reference sequence). Trimming removed 6 bases from V and 14 bases from J, with 14 bases in between. This CDR3 has 10 residues. CDR3 nucleotides: TGCAGTGCGCCCCGGGCCAGGGAGTTCTTC. Translating it yields CSAPRAREFF.

The rearrangement uses TRBV11-2 and TRBJ1-1, with D unclear. CDR1 is SGHAT, CDR2 FQNNGV, per germline. This CDR3 contains 14 residues. The V and J ends lost 2 bases and 4 bases respectively, with 11 bases between them. CDR3 nucleotide sequence: TGTGCCAGCAGCTTACACAGAGATAGCACTGAAGCTTTCTTT. This gives the protein CASSLHRDSTEAFF.